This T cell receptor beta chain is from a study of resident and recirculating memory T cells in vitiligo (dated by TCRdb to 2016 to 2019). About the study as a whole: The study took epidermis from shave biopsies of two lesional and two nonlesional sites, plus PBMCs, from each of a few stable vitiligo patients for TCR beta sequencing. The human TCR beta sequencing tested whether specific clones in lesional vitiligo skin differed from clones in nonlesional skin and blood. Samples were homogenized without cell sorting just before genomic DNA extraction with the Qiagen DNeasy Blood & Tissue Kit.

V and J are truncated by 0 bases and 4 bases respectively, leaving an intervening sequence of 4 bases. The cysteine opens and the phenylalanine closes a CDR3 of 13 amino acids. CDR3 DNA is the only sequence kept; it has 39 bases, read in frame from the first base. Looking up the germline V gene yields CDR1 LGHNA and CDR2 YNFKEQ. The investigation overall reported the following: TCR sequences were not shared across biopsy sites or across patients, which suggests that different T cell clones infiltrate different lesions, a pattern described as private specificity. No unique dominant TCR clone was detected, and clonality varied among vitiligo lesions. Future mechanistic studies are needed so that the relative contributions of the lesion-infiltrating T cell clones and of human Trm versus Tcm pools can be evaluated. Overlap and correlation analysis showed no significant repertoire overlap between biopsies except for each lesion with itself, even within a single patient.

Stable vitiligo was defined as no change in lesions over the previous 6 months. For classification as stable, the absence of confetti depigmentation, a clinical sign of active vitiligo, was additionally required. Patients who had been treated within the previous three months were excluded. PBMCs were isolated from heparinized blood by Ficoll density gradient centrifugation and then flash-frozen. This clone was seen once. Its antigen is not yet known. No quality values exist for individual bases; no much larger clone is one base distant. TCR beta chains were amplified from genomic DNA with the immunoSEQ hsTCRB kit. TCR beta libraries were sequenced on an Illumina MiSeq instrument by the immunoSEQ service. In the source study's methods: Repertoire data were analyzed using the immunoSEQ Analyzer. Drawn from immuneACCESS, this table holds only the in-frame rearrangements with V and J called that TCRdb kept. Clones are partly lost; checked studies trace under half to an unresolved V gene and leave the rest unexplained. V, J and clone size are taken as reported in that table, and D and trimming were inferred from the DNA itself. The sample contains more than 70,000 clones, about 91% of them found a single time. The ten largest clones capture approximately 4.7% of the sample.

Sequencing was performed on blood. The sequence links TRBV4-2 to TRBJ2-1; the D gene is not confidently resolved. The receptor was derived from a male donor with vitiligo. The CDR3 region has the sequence CASSQDLYNEQFF. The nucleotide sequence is TGTGCCAGCAGCCAAGATCTTTACAATGAGCAGTTCTTC.